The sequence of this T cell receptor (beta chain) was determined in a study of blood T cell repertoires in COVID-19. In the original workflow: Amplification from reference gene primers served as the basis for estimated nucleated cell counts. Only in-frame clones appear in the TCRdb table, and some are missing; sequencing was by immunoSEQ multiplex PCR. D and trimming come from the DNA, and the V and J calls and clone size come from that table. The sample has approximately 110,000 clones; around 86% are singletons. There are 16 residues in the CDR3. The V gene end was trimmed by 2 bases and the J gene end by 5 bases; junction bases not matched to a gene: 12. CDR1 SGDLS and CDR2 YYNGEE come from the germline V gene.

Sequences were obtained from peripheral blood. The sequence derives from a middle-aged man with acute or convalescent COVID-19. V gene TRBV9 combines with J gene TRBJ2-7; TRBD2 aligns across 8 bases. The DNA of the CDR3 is TGTGCCAGCAGCGTGCGTGCGAGCGGGGGATACGACGAGCAGTACTTC. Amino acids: CASSVRASGGYDEQYF.